Below are 13 T cell receptor beta chains sequenced from a single sample in a study of cytomegalovirus exposure and HLA in healthy donors. With 60 Vbeta and 13 Jbeta primers, the PCR was carried out. TCRdb's copy holds only in-frame clones and misses some; the assay was immunoSEQ multiplex PCR. Here the sample spans under 130,000 clones, roughly an eighth being singletons. Sequencing was done on a sample of PBMCs. These receptors were taken from a man aged 35 to 55 in good health and CMV-seropositive.

V gene TRBV27 combines with J gene TRBJ1-4; the D gene is possibly TRBD1 (6 bases). This CDR3 spans 14 amino acids. Between the trimmed V and J ends, which lost 6 bases and 5 bases, there was a span of 13 bases. The germline CDR1 and CDR2 sequences are MNHEY and SMNVEV (reference sequence). CDR3 sequence reads: CASSPTGPNEKLFF. The DNA of the CDR3 is TGTGCCAGCAGCCCGACAGGCCCGAATGAAAAACTGTTTTTT.

The gene calls are TRBV6-6 and TRBJ2-3; the D is unclear. The CDR3 is made up of 13 amino acids. Germline V gives CDR1 MNHNY, CDR2 SVGAGI (reference sequence). The V end was cut by 5 bases, the J end by 6 bases, with 12 bases between. The CDR3 DNA sequence: TGTGCCAGCAGTCTACCCCCTATGGATACGCAGTATTTT. This encodes CASSLPPMDTQYF.

The chain employs TRBV5-1 and TRBJ1-1; a possible D gene is TRBD1 (6 bases). The V end lost 0 bases, the J end lost 3 bases, and 12 bases lay between the germline ends. The germline CDR1 and CDR2 sequences are SGHRS and YFSETQ. The CDR3 runs 15 residues. In DNA, the CDR3 is TGCGCCAGCAGCTTGGCCAGCACAGGGTACACTGAAGCTTTCTTT. This encodes CASSLASTGYTEAFF.

This clone was seen more than once but under ten times. The rearrangement uses TRBV27 and TRBJ2-1, with 8 bases matching TRBD2. After removal of 0 bases from V and 0 bases from J, the junction contained 13 bases not matched to a gene. The CDR3 is made up of 20 amino acids. Germline CDR1 MNHEY, CDR2 SMNVEV (reference sequence). The CDR3 spells CASSLSVAGRTRSSYNEQFF. The CDR3 region has the DNA TGTGCCAGCAGTTTATCGGTAGCGGGAAGAACCAGGAGCTCCTACAATGAGCAGTTCTTC.

The chain links TRBV11-3 to TRBJ2-2; 11 positions agree with TRBD2. The CDR3 consists of 15 residues. The V gene end was trimmed by 5 bases and the J gene end by 5 bases; junction bases not matched to a gene: 4. CDR1 and CDR2 (germline): SGHNT, YENEEA. The chain's CDR3 is CASSRSGRGTGELFF. In nucleotides, the CDR3 is TGTGCCAGCAGCCGTAGCGGGAGGGGAACCGGGGAGCTGTTTTTT.

V and J are TRBV10-3 and TRBJ1-5; the D gene is possibly TRBD1 (6 bases). Germline CDR1 is ENHRY and CDR2 is SYGVKD. V lost 2 bases and J lost 6, with 14 bases in between. This CDR3 contains 15 residues. CDR3 sequence (DNA): TGTGCCATCAGTGAGGACCTTGTACAGGGTCAGCCCCAGCATTTT. It specifies CAISEDLVQGQPQHF.

This rearrangement joins TRBV5-6 to TRBJ2-5; 8 nucleotides align to TRBD1. The J call could be wrong; TRBJ2-7 is a better fit for the DNA end. Germline V gene sequence: CDR1 SGHDT, CDR2 YYEEEE. The CDR3 is made up of 14 amino acids. The CDR3 DNA is TGTGCCAGCAGGCGACAGGGGACGACCTACGAGCAGTACTTC. Translation: CASRRQGTTYEQYF.

The rearrangement links TRBV19 to TRBJ2-5, with 7 bases that match TRBD2. Germline values: CDR1 LNHDA, CDR2 SQIVND (reference sequence). The V gene end was trimmed by 5 bases and the J gene end by 1 base; junction bases not matched to a gene: 4. There are 14 residues in the CDR3. The CDR3 reads CASSSWTSQETQYF. The DNA for the CDR3 is TGTGCCAGTAGTTCCTGGACTAGCCAAGAGACCCAGTACTTC.

This clone came up a few times. The rearrangement joins TRBV25-1 to TRBJ2-5, with D tentatively TRBD2 (5 bases). The CDR3 is made up of 13 amino acids. Looked up from germline, CDR1 is MGHDK and CDR2 is SYGVNS. V lost 5 bases and J 3 bases, leaving 10 bases between the germline ends. CDR3 bases: TGTGCCAGCAGTCGAGCGGCCAAAGAGACCCAGTACTTC. Translating gives CASSRAAKETQYF.

The chain recombines TRBV4-1 with TRBJ2-2; 10 nucleotides agree with TRBD2. The V segment lost 1 base and the J segment 5 bases; nucleotides outside the gene matches: 4. The CDR3 totals 16 residues. The germline CDR1 and CDR2 sequences are MGHRA and YSYEKL. The CDR3 loop is CASSQASGRETGELFF. As DNA, the CDR3 is TGCGCCAGCAGCCAAGCTAGCGGGAGAGAGACCGGGGAGCTGTTTTTT.

The chain couples TRBV6-5 to TRBJ2-7; 9 positions match TRBD1. This CDR3 is built from 12 residues. Germline CDR1 and CDR2: MNHEY and SVGAGI. The CDR3 region is CAPRDRVHEQYF. The DNA for the CDR3 is TGTGCGCCCCGGGACAGGGTACACGAGCAGTACTTC.

The sample holds a few counts of this clone. The CDR3 spells CASSHGTYNEQFF. The CDR3 nucleotides read TGTGCCAGCAGCCATGGCACCTACAATGAGCAGTTCTTC. The genes are TRBV11-3 and TRBJ2-1; no clear D gene. The CDR3 is 13 amino acids. Trimming removed 5 bases at V and 2 bases at J, with 7 bases between. The germline gives CDR1 SGHNT, CDR2 YENEEA.

V and J are TRBV5-1 and TRBJ2-1; 8 bases match TRBD2. This CDR3 comprises 14 residues. The V segment lost 4 bases and the J segment 7 bases; nucleotides outside the gene matches: 7. Germline V gives CDR1 SGHRS, CDR2 YFSETQ. The CDR3 reads CASSVGERENEQFF. In DNA, the CDR3 is TGCGCCAGCAGCGTGGGGGAGCGGGAGAATGAGCAGTTCTTC. Filled out from reference TRBV5-1 and TRBJ2-1, the complete variable domain reads KAGVTQTPRYLIKTRGQQVTLSCSPISGHRSVSWYQQTPGQGLQFLFEYFSETQRNKGNFPGRFSGRQFSNSRSEMNVSTLELGDSALYLCASSVGERENEQFFGPGTRLTVL.